These 10 T cell receptor beta chains came from one sample sequenced in a study of breast tumors, draining lymph nodes, adjacent tissues. Each CDR3 protein is one row after TCRdb ran MiXCR on the multiplex PCR reads. The table has around 16,000 distinct CDR3 sequences, roughly 52% seen once. Sequencing was carried out using tumor-adjacent breast tissue. The receptors here all came from a female donor with breast cancer. Some clones in this sample may be carry-over from other donors' samples.

V and J are TRBV20-1 and TRBJ2-7, with TRBD2 matching 13 bases. V shed 0 bases, J shed 6 bases, and the junction held 11 bases outside the gene matches. There are 17 residues in the CDR3. In germline, CDR1 is DFQATT, CDR2 SNEGSKA (reference sequence). The CDR3 DNA reads TGCAGTGCTAGAGACTGGACTAGCGGGAGCCACTTCTGCGAGCAGTACTTC. Its translation: CSARDWTSGSHFCEQYF.

This clonotype was seen many times. The chain carries TRBV28 and TRBJ2-7, with 8 bases lining up with TRBD2. Per the germline V gene, CDR1 is MDHEN and CDR2 is SYDVKM. The CDR3 runs to 14 residues. V gave up 10 bases and J gave up 3 bases; unmatched junction bases: 11. CDR3 DNA: TGTGCCACCGTTTTTAGCGGGACCCGCTACGAGCAGTACTTC. It codes for CATVFSGTRYEQYF.

The rearrangement links TRBV29-1 to TRBJ1-5, with D maybe TRBD1 (5 bases). The CDR3 loop spans 17 amino acids. Trimming removed 1 base at V and 0 bases at J, with 16 bases between. Germline V gene data show CDR1 as SQVTM and CDR2 as ANQGSEA. CDR3 residues: CSVEGGYGTDSNQPQHF. The DNA for the CDR3 is TGCAGCGTTGAAGGGGGGTATGGAACCGATAGCAATCAGCCCCAGCATTTT.

This chain links TRBV7-6 with TRBJ1-5; no definite D call. This CDR3 has 13 residues. Trimming stripped 2 bases from V and 2 bases from J, with 4 bases between. Germline CDR1 is SGHVS and CDR2 is FNYEAQ. The CDR3 spells CASSLFGNQPQHF. DNA of the CDR3: TGTGCCAGCAGCTTATTTGGCAATCAGCCCCAGCATTTT.

By share, this clonotype counts as medium-sized (0.01 to 0.1%). This sequence joins TRBV7-2 and TRBJ2-3, with TRBD2 matching 7 bases. The germline gives CDR1 SGHTA, CDR2 FQGNSA. There are 14 residues in the CDR3. V lost 2 bases and J lost 6; bases outside the gene matches: 5. DNA for the CDR3: TGTGCCAGCAGCTTACAGGGAGGGACGGATACGCAGTATTTT. It translates to CASSLQGGTDTQYF.

This clonotype appeared a single time. Written as DNA, the CDR3 is TGCAGCGTTTTACAGGGGGAGGGCTATGGCTACACCTTC. Amino acids: CSVLQGEGYGYTF. This rearrangement joins TRBV29-1 to TRBJ1-2, with 8 nucleotides matching TRBD1. Germline values: CDR1 SQVTM, CDR2 ANQGSEA. V shed 5 bases and J 4 bases; nucleotides not matched to a gene: 6. The CDR3 is 13 amino acids.

With regard to this clonotype: A read error is likely, as this CDR3 ends without the conserved phenylalanine or tryptophan. The chain combines TRBV4-3 with TRBJ2-7, with 8 bases aligning to TRBD1. Germline CDR1 is LGHNA and CDR2 is YSLEER. The trim removed 0 bases at V and 2 bases at J, leaving 6 bases unmatched. CDR3 length: 16 amino acids. CDR3 in amino acids: CASSQDIQGETYEQYS. The CDR3 bases are TGCGCCAGCAGCCAAGATATACAGGGGGAGACCTACGAGCAGTACTCC.

This clonotype was seen many times. The V gene is TRBV28, the J gene TRBJ1-2, with D possibly matching TRBD1 (6 bases). The germline CDR1 and CDR2 sequences are MDHEN and SYDVKM. With 6 bases removed from V and 8 bases from J, the gap between germline ends came to 16 bases. The CDR3 has 13 residues. CDR3 in DNA: TGTGCCAGCAGCCAGGCGGGGGCGAGGGGCTACACCTTC. Its translation is CASSQAGARGYTF.

The chain joins TRBV14 to TRBJ2-7; D is possibly TRBD1 (5 bases). Germline-derived CDR1 and CDR2 are SGHDN and FVKESK. V was cut by 4 bases and J by 4 bases, with 17 bases left in between. The CDR3 sequence is 15 residues long. The CDR3 protein is CASSLRRVGVYEQYF. The CDR3 DNA is TGTGCCAGCAGCCTCAGACGAGTAGGGGTTTACGAGCAGTACTTC.

The count of this clonotype is one. The chain uses TRBV2 and TRBJ2-1, with TRBD1 as a possible D gene (6 bases). V lost 8 bases, J lost 10 bases, and 21 bases lay in between. Germline V gene lookup returns CDR1 SNHLY and CDR2 FYNNEI. The CDR3 is 14 amino acids. This CDR3 is CASALVGRGSEQFF. DNA of the CDR3: TGTGCCAGCGCCCTAGTGGGTAGGGGGAGCGAGCAGTTCTTC.